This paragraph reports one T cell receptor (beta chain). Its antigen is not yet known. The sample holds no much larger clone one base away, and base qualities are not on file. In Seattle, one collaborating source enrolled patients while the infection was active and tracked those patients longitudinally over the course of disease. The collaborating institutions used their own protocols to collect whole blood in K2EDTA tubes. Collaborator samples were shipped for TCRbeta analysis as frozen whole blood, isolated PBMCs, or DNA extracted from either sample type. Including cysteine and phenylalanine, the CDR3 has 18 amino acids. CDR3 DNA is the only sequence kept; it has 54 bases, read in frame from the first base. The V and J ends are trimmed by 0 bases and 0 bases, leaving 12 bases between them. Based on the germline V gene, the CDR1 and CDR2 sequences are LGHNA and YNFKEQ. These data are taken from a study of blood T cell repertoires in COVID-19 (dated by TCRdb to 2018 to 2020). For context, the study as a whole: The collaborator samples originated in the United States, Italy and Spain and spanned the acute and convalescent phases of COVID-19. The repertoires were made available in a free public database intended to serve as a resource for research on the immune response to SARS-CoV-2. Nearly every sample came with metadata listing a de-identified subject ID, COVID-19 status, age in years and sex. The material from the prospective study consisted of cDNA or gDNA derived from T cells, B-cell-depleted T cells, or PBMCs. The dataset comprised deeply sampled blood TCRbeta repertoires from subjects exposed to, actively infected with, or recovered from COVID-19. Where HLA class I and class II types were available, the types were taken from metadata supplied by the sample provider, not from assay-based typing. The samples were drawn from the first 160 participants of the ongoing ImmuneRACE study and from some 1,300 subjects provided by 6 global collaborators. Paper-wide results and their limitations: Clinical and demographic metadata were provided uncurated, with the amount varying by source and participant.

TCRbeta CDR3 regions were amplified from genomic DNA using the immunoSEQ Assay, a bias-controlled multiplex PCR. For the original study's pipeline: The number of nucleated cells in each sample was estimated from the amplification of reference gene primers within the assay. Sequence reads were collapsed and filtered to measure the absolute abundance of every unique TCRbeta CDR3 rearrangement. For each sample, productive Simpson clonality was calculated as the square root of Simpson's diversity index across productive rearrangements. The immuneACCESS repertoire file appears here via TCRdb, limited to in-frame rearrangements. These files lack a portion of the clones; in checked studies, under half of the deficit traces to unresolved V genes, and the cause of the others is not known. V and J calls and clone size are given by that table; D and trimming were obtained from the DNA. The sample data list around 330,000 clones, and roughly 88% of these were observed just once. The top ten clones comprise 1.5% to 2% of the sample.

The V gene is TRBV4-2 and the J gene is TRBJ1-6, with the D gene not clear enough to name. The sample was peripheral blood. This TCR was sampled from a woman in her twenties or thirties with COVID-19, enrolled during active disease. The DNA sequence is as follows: TGTGCCAGCAGCCAAGACCTTCCCGGGAGCTCCTATAATTCACCCCTCCACTTT. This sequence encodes CASSQDLPGSSYNSPLHF.